The TCR beta chain described here comes from a study of cytomegalovirus exposure and HLA in healthy donors. The wider study: Of the donors genotyped, some 400 in all, 65% to 90% fell in the Caucasian-associated ancestry cluster.

This clone has only one observation. Its antigen is unidentified. V was shortened by 5 bases and J by 1 base, with 16 bases between the two germline ends. Germline lookup yields CDR1 MNHEY and CDR2 SMNVEV (reference sequence). The CDR3 has 16 amino acids. Findings and caveats of the study: In a later analysis, CMV-associated beta chains were mostly HLA-associated, it appeared.

The PCR had 60 Vbeta and 13 Jbeta primers. TCRdb's table, derived via immunoSEQ multiplex PCR, lists solely in-frame clones and lacks some. The repertoire holds over 150,000 clones, with around 80% as singletons. The TCR sequence derives from a woman aged 45-65 years in good health and CMV-seropositive. V and J are TRBV27 and TRBJ2-3, with D possibly matching TRBD2 (6 bases). The sample was PBMCs. DNA of the CDR3: TGTGCCAGCAGTCCCTTAGCGGAGTGGGGCACAGATACGCAGTATTTT. Translation: CASSPLAEWGTDTQYF.